Reported below is one T cell receptor (beta chain). Original handling: Estimation of nucleated cell counts relied on the amplification of reference gene primers. This table comes from immunoSEQ multiplex PCR, and its TCRdb copy is limited to in-frame clones, with some not included. V, J and clone size derive from that table, while D and trimming were established from the DNA sequence. In the table there are 270,000 or so clones, over 75% of which are singletons. The CDR3 has 14 amino acids. V lost 6 bases and J 0 bases, leaving 9 bases between the germline ends. Germline CDR1 is SNHLY and CDR2 is FYNNEI. The source of the sample is a study of blood T cell repertoires in COVID-19. For the study at large: Samples came from the United States, Italy and Spain, spanning acute and convalescent COVID-19. Sources were T cells, B-cell-depleted T cells, or PBMCs; the material itself was cDNA or gDNA.

The V gene is TRBV2, the J gene TRBJ2-4; D is perhaps TRBD2 (5 bases). Sequencing was performed on peripheral blood. This sequence was found in a human donor in a cohort sampled during active COVID-19. The CDR3 coding sequence is TGTGCCAGCAGGGAGGACCTAGCCAAAAACATTCAGTACTTC. Amino acids: CASREDLAKNIQYF.